This T cell receptor beta chain derives from a study of tumor-infiltrating lymphocytes in oesophageal squamous cell carcinoma. TCRdb re-called the PCR reads through MiXCR, storing one row per CDR3 protein. Found here are some 12,000 distinct CDR3 sequences, approximately 60% of them singletons; the top ten hold almost 25%. The V gene lost 11 bases and the J gene lost 8 bases, with 15 bases spanning the gap. The CDR3 runs to 11 residues. In germline, CDR1 is MDHEN, CDR2 SYDVKM. By sample share, this clonotype is medium-sized. The receptor comes from a male donor with esophageal squamous cell carcinoma. Sequenced input: esophageal tumor tissue. The J gene is TRBJ1-2, the V gene TRBV28; D possibly corresponds to TRBD1 (6 bases). The CDR3 loop reads CAGGSARGYTF. As DNA, the CDR3 is TGTGCCGGGGGCTCGGCGCGCGGCTACACCTTC.